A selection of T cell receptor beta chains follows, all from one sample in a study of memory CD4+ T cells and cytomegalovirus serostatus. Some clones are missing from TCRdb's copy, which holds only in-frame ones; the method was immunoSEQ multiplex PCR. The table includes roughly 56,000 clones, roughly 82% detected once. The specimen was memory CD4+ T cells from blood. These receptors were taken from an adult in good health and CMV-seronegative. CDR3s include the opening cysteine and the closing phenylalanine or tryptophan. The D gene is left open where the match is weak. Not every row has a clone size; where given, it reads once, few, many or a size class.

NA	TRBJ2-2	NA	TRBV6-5	CASRGGKITGELFF	TGTGCCAGCAGAGGAGGAAAAATCACCGGGGAGCTGTTTTTT
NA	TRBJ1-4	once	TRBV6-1	CASSEAQQRGEKLFF	TGTGCCAGCAGTGAAGCGCAACAAAGAGGCGAAAAACTGTTTTTT
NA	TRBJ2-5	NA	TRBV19	CASSIGDLQETQYF	TGTGCCAGTAGTATAGGGGACCTCCAAGAGACCCAGTACTTC
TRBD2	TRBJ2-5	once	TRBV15	CATKAGLAGGLAETQYF	TGTGCCACAAAGGCGGGACTAGCGGGGGGGCTAGCCGAGACCCAGTACTTC
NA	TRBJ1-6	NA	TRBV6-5	CASSYSPQTTNSPLHF	TGTGCCAGCAGTTACTCACCTCAGACAACTAATTCACCCCTCCACTTT
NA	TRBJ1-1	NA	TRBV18	CASSPPNGGNTEAFF	TGTGCCAGCTCACCACCCAATGGGGGGAACACTGAAGCTTTCTTT
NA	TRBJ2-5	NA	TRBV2	CASGYGDQETQYF	TGTGCCAGCGGCTATGGGGACCAAGAGACCCAGTACTTC
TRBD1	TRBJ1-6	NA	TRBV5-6	CASSLAEQGARNPLHF	TGTGCCAGCAGCTTGGCCGAACAGGGGGCGCGTAACCCCCTCCACTTT
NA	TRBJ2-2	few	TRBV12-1	CAQQGTSRPNTGELFF	TGTGCTCAACAGGGCACTTCGCGCCCGAACACCGGGGAGCTGTTTTTT
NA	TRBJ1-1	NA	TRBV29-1	CSVGGVASTEAFF	TGCAGCGTTGGAGGGGTAGCGAGCACTGAAGCTTTCTTT
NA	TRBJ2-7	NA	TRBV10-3	CAVTPGEGMAYEQYF	TGTGCCGTTACCCCCGGAGAGGGTATGGCCTACGAGCAGTACTTC
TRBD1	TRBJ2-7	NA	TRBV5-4	CASSLAGTGMPYEQYF	TGTGCCAGCAGCTTGGCCGGGACAGGGATGCCCTACGAGCAGTACTTC
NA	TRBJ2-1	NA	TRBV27	CASTPAAVSYNEQFF	TGTGCCAGCACCCCAGCGGCAGTTTCCTACAATGAGCAGTTCTTC
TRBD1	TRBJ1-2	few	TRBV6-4	CASRTGTGHDGYTF	TGTGCCAGCAGAACCGGGACAGGGCACGATGGCTACACCTTC
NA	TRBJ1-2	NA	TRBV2	CASSEVGSATF	TGTGCCAGCAGTGAAGTGGGATCTGCCACCTTC
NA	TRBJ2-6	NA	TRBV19	CASSIMGTLRGANVLTF	TGTGCCAGTAGTATTATGGGGACCCTCCGTGGGGCCAACGTCCTGACTTTC
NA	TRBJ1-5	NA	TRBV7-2	CASSLVLGGIGNQPQHF	TGTGCCAGCAGCTTAGTCCTCGGGGGGATTGGCAATCAGCCCCAGCATTTT
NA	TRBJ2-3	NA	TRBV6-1	CASSPQEDTQYF	TGTGCCAGCAGCCCCCAAGAGGATACGCAGTATTTT
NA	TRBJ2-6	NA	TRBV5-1	CASSLSSSGANVLTF	TGCGCCAGCAGCTTGTCCAGCTCTGGGGCCAACGTCCTGACTTTC
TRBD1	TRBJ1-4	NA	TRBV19	CASSGQGGEKLFF	TGTGCCAGCTCTGGACAGGGGGGGGAAAAACTGTTTTTT
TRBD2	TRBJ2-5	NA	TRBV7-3	CASSFNLAGGQGTQYF	TGTGCCAGCAGCTTTAACCTAGCGGGGGGGCAAGGGACCCAGTACTTC
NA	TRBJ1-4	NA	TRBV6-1	CATSLGEKLFF	TGTGCCACCTCATTGGGGGAAAAACTGTTTTTT
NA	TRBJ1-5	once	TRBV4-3	CASSQETGPNQPQHF	TGCGCCAGCAGCCAAGAGACAGGACCCAATCAGCCCCAGCATTTT
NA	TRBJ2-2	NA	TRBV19	CASSIDSSRANTGELFF	TGTGCCAGTAGTATTGACAGTTCTAGAGCGAACACCGGGGAGCTGTTTTTT
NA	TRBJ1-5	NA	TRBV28	CASSPLDGNNQPQHF	TGTGCCAGCAGTCCGCTTGATGGGAACAATCAGCCCCAGCATTTT
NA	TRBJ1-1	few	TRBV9	CASSPRWGMNTEAFF	TGTGCCAGCAGCCCCAGGTGGGGGATGAACACTGAAGCTTTCTTT
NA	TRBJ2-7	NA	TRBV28	CASSFGFRYEQYF	TGTGCCAGCAGTTTCGGATTCCGATACGAGCAGTACTTC
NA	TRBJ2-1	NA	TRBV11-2	CASILGSHNEQFF	TGTGCCAGCATCCTGGGGAGCCACAATGAGCAGTTCTTC
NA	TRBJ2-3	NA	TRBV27	CASSFEQGTDTQYF	TGTGCCAGCAGTTTCGAACAGGGCACAGATACGCAGTATTTT
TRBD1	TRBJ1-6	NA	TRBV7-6	CARPTGARPLHF	TGTGCCAGGCCAACAGGGGCCCGTCCCCTCCACTTT
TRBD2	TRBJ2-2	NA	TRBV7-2	CAGTSGFTGELFF	TGTGCCGGGACTAGCGGGTTCACCGGGGAGCTGTTTTTT